Following are 27 T cell receptor beta chains from one sample sequenced in a study of shared clonotypes between healthy human individuals (dated by TCRdb to 2020 to 2022). The library was generated by the immunoSEQ multiplex PCR assay. TCRdb took this table from immuneACCESS and kept in-frame rearrangements with V and J called. Such tables lack part of the clones; where checked against another copy, unresolved V genes explain under half of the gap, and the rest is unexplained. The sample records just over 2,000,000 clones, 85% to 95% of which are singletons. The ten largest clones represent 0.13% of the sample. The source material was naive CD4+ T cells sorted from blood. The sample's cell subset or site label, in plain terms: CD45RA+ positively selected. The receptors here all came from a young man in good health.

The rearrangement joins TRBV28 to TRBJ2-2; D is uncertain. V gave up 5 bases and J gave up 8 bases, with 12 bases separating them. The germline V gene encodes CDR1 MDHEN and CDR2 SYDVKM. This CDR3 comprises 13 residues. As DNA, the CDR3 is TGTGCCAGCAGTACGGCTGTAGAGGGGGAGCTGTTTTTT. Encoded protein: CASSTAVEGELFF. The full variable domain, its missing parts supplied by reference TRBV28 and TRBJ2-2, is DVKVTQSSRYLVKRTGEKVFLECVQDMDHENMFWYRQDPGLGLRLIYFSYDVKMKEKGDIPEGYSVSREKKERFSLILESASTNQTSMYLCASSTAVEGELFFGEGSRLTVL.

Concerning this clone: This specimen includes other DNA sequences encoding the same CDR3. This chain joins TRBV5-1 and TRBJ1-6; D possibly corresponds to TRBD1 (6 bases). In germline, CDR1 is SGHRS, CDR2 YFSETQ. Between the trimmed V and J ends, which lost 0 bases and 10 bases, there was a span of 11 bases. The CDR3 is 14 amino acids. CDR3 coding DNA: TGCGCCAGCAGCTTGGAAGGGGGAGGCTCACCCCTCCACTTT. Translation: CASSLEGGGSPLHF. The whole variable domain, remainder taken from reference TRBV5-1 and TRBJ1-6, is KAGVTQTPRYLIKTRGQQVTLSCSPISGHRSVSWYQQTPGQGLQFLFEYFSETQRNKGNFPGRFSGRQFSNSRSEMNVSTLELGDSALYLCASSLEGGGSPLHFGNGTRLTVT.

This chain uses TRBV10-3 with TRBJ2-1, with D hard to call. The germline V and J ends were trimmed by 4 bases and 7 bases, with 8 bases remaining between them. The germline V gene encodes CDR1 ENHRY and CDR2 SYGVKD. The CDR3 length is 12 residues. CDR3: CAISAVTNEQFF. CDR3 DNA: TGTGCCATCAGTGCGGTTACGAATGAGCAGTTCTTC.

This clone turned up a few times. This sequence joins TRBV7-8 and TRBJ1-2; 7 bases fit TRBD1. This CDR3 has 14 amino acids. Trimming at V came to 5 bases and at J to 4 bases, leaving 7 bases not matched to a gene. Germline CDR1 and CDR2: SGHVS and FQNEAQ. The chain's CDR3 is CASSRDRAIYGYTF. DNA of the CDR3: TGTGCCAGCAGCAGAGACAGGGCGATCTATGGCTACACCTTC.

The chain carries TRBV10-3 and TRBJ2-5; 8 bases agree with TRBD2. Losses at the gene ends were 3 bases for V and 2 bases for J; bases not matched to a gene: 5. CDR1 is ENHRY, CDR2 SYGVKD, per germline. The CDR3 has 15 amino acids. The CDR3 DNA reads TGTGCCATCAGTGACCCCCAGCGGGGGCAAGAGACCCAGTACTTC. This translates into CAISDPQRGQETQYF.

This sequence joins TRBV13 and TRBJ2-7; possibly TRBD1 or TRBD2 for D (5 bases each). The ends were cut back, 4 bases at V and 6 bases at J, with 10 bases in the middle. The CDR3 contains 12 residues. Looked up from germline, CDR1 is PRHDT and CDR2 is FYEKMQ (reference sequence). CDR3 nucleotide sequence: TGTGCCAGCAGCTCCGAGGGGATCGAGCAGTACTTC. It is translated as CASSSEGIEQYF.

This chain links TRBV7-9 with TRBJ2-2; D is uncertain. V lost 2 bases and J 0 bases, leaving 7 bases between the germline ends. CDR1 and CDR2 from the germline V gene are SEHNR and FQNEAQ (reference sequence). This CDR3 has 15 amino acids. Here the CDR3 reads CASSLSRSNTGELFF. CDR3 DNA sequence: TGTGCCAGCAGCTTATCACGGTCGAACACCGGGGAGCTGTTTTTT. Drawing the rest from reference TRBV7-9 and TRBJ2-2, the complete variable domain is DTGVSQNPRHKITKRGQNVTFRCDPISEHNRLYWYRQTLGQGPEFLTYFQNEAQLEKSRLLSDRFSAERPKGSFSTLEIQRTEQGDSAMYLCASSLSRSNTGELFFGEGSRLTVL.

CDR3 sequence (DNA): TGTGCCAGCAGCTTCGAGGCGCGGAGGCCCACAGATACGCAGTATTTT. Protein: CASSFEARRPTDTQYF. The rearrangement joins TRBV5-4 to TRBJ2-3, with a possible D match to TRBD2 (5 bases). Trimming removed 2 bases at V and 2 bases at J, with 15 bases between. Looked up from germline, CDR1 is SGHNT and CDR2 is YYREEE (reference sequence). The CDR3 is made up of 16 amino acids.

The CDR3 region has the DNA TGTGCCAGCAGTGTGGACAGGGTTTCTGGAAACACCATATATTTT. Protein sequence: CASSVDRVSGNTIYF. The rearrangement links TRBV2 to TRBJ1-3; TRBD1 aligns across 8 bases. The CDR3 has 15 amino acids. V dropped 4 bases and J dropped 1; count of bases not matched to a gene: 3. In germline, CDR1 is SNHLY, CDR2 FYNNEI.

The chain combines TRBV4-3 with TRBJ2-1, with 9 nucleotides matching TRBD2. The CDR3 loop spans 16 amino acids. The V gene's germline CDR1 is LGHNA and CDR2 YSLEER. The trim removed 1 base at V and 8 bases at J, leaving 9 bases unmatched. The CDR3 is CASSQAWLAGFYEQFF. The CDR3 DNA reads as TGCGCCAGCAGCCAAGCGTGGCTAGCGGGATTTTATGAGCAGTTCTTC.

With regard to this clone: Additional DNA sequences in this sample encode the identical CDR3. The rearrangement links TRBV2 to TRBJ1-6; D call uncertain. Germline CDR1 SNHLY, CDR2 FYNNEI. Trimming took 3 bases from V and 10 from J, leaving 7 bases between them. CDR3 length equals 12 residues. In DNA, the CDR3 is TGTGCCAGCAGTGAGGCAGGCTCACCCCTCCACTTT. Translated, it gives CASSEAGSPLHF.

This chain links TRBV11-2 with TRBJ2-2; D is perhaps TRBD1 or TRBD2 (5 bases each). CDR1 is SGHAT and CDR2 is FQNNGV in the germline V gene. Trimming removed 5 bases from V and 6 bases from J, with 16 bases in between. The CDR3 runs 15 residues. This CDR3 reads CASSPLRGRAGELFF. The DNA of the CDR3 is TGTGCCAGCAGCCCCCTCCGGGGACGGGCCGGGGAGCTGTTTTTT.

To note about this clone: Other DNA sequences of this sample code for an identical CDR3. This chain connects TRBV18 to TRBJ1-1; TRBD1 matches at 8 bases. This CDR3 contains 15 residues. Per germline, CDR1 KGHSH and CDR2 LQKENI. With V trimmed by 2 bases and J by 1 base, 3 bases remained unmatched. The CDR3 DNA sequence: TGTGCCAGCTCACCAAGGCAGGGGGCGAACACTGAAGCTTTCTTT. Translated: CASSPRQGANTEAFF.

The rearrangement joins TRBV9 to TRBJ1-6, with a tentative D call TRBD1 (6 bases). The germline gives CDR1 SGDLS, CDR2 YYNGEE. This CDR3 contains 16 residues. The V end lost 5 bases, the J end lost 6 bases, and 18 bases lay between the germline ends. CDR3 protein: CASSEGGTRGNSPLHF. The CDR3 region has the DNA TGTGCCAGCAGTGAAGGGGGAACTCGGGGTAATTCACCCCTCCACTTT.

This clone was counted once. The chain recombines TRBV6-5 with TRBJ2-7, with 8 nucleotides matching TRBD1. CDR3 length: 16 residues. Trimming removed 2 bases from V and 3 bases from J; junction bases left unmatched: 9. Per the germline V gene, CDR1 is MNHEY and CDR2 is SVGAGI. The DNA for the CDR3 is TGTGCCAGCAGTTACGCTACCGGGACAGGAGTCTACGAGCAGTACTTC. Translated, it gives CASSYATGTGVYEQYF.

The table lists this clone with a count of one. The rearrangement joins TRBV29-1 to TRBJ2-2, with TRBD1 as a possible D gene (5 bases). There are 12 residues in the CDR3. Germline V gene data show CDR1 as SQVTM and CDR2 as ANQGSEA. V shed 7 bases and J shed 5 bases, with 11 bases lying between them. Here the CDR3 DNA reads TGCAGCGGAGAAAGGGGAACCGGGGAGCTGTTTTTT. It is translated as CSGERGTGELFF.

The V and J genes are TRBV18 and TRBJ1-3, with TRBD1 as a possible D gene (6 bases). The CDR3 runs 17 residues. Germline V gene data show CDR1 as KGHSH and CDR2 as LQKENI. Trimming left V 0 bases short and J 0 bases short, with 12 bases between. The CDR3 bases are TGTGCCAGCTCACCACCGAGGGGGAGCCACTCTGGAAACACCATATATTTT. It yields the protein CASSPPRGSHSGNTIYF.

This clone was detected once. The CDR3 loop is CAWSIDSSSYNEQFF. CDR3 bases: TGTGCCTGGAGTATTGACAGTAGCTCCTACAATGAGCAGTTCTTC. The chain couples TRBV30 to TRBJ2-1; D perhaps matches TRBD1 (5 bases). The CDR3 runs to 15 residues. Germline V gives CDR1 GTSNPN, CDR2 SVGIG (reference sequence). The V end was cut by 2 bases, the J end by 0 bases, with 11 bases between.

As concerns this clone: Other nucleotide sequences in the sample specify the same CDR3. V gene TRBV6-5 combines with J gene TRBJ1-5; D not certain. V shed 0 bases and J shed 3 bases, with 3 bases lying between them. Germline-derived CDR1 and CDR2 are MNHEY and SVGAGI. The CDR3 covers 13 residues. CDR3 sequence reads: CASSYSNNQPQHF. Here the CDR3 DNA reads TGTGCCAGCAGTTACTCTAACAATCAGCCCCAGCATTTT.

As for this clone: This clone may be a read error of a much larger clone one base away. The V and J genes are TRBV14 and TRBJ2-7; TRBD1 aligns across 11 bases. Unmatched junction bases numbered 4, after V lost 6 bases and J lost 3 bases. CDR3 size: 14 residues. Germline-derived CDR1 and CDR2 are SGHDN and FVKESK. The CDR3 DNA follows: TGTGCCAGCAGTTCCGGGACAGGGGGCTACGAGCAGTACTTC. This encodes CASSSGTGGYEQYF.

The chain links TRBV2 to TRBJ1-3; D unclear. Between the trimmed V and J ends, which lost 6 bases and 0 bases, there was a span of 9 bases. This CDR3 has 14 residues. Germline CDR1 reads SNHLY; CDR2 reads FYNNEI. The CDR3 sequence is CASRIQSSGNTIYF. For the CDR3, the DNA is TGTGCCAGCAGAATACAGTCCTCTGGAAACACCATATATTTT.

This sequence joins TRBV19 and TRBJ2-3, with D possibly matching TRBD1 (6 bases). Looked up from germline, CDR1 is LNHDA and CDR2 is SQIVND (reference sequence). V was pared by 6 bases and J by 2 bases, with 12 bases between. The CDR3 has 14 amino acids. CDR3 residues: CASRQGFFTDTQYF. The CDR3, as DNA: TGTGCCAGTAGGCAGGGGTTCTTCACAGATACGCAGTATTTT.

This chain joins TRBV4-3 and TRBJ2-7; 7 bases map to TRBD2. The CDR3 loop spans 16 amino acids. CDR1 and CDR2 from the germline V gene are LGHNA and YSLEER. With V trimmed by 0 bases and J by 4 bases, 9 bases remained unmatched. The CDR3 region is CASSQDPSAGVYEQYF. CDR3 DNA: TGCGCCAGCAGCCAAGATCCCTCGGCGGGAGTGTACGAGCAGTACTTC.

This clone was seen just once. V and J are TRBV4-1 and TRBJ1-2; 7 bases match TRBD1. V gave up 0 bases and J gave up 1 base; unmatched junction bases: 11. Germline V gene lookup returns CDR1 MGHRA and CDR2 YSYEKL. The CDR3 consists of 18 residues. CDR3 amino acids: CASSQEENTGANNYGYTF. Written as DNA, the CDR3 is TGCGCCAGCAGCCAAGAGGAAAATACAGGGGCTAATAACTATGGCTACACCTTC.

The chain has TRBV19 and TRBJ1-2; D not certain. Between the trimmed V and J ends, which lost 2 bases and 5 bases, there was a span of 12 bases. Germline lookup yields CDR1 LNHDA and CDR2 SQIVND (reference sequence). This CDR3 region has 14 residues. CDR3 loop: CASSITAGFYGYTF. The DNA for the CDR3 is TGTGCCAGTAGTATAACCGCAGGCTTTTATGGCTACACCTTC.

The chain couples TRBV12-5 to TRBJ2-3; a weak D match, TRBD2 (6 bases). Trimming took 0 bases from V and 8 from J, leaving 9 bases between them. CDR1 and CDR2 (germline): LGHNT, FRNRAP. CDR3 size: 13 residues. In DNA form, the CDR3 reads TGTGCTAGTGGTTTGGTACCAGCGGGTACGCAGTATTTT. Its protein is CASGLVPAGTQYF.

V gene TRBV29-1 combines with J gene TRBJ1-2; tentative D call: TRBD1 (6 bases). Trimming left V 6 bases short and J 6 bases short, with 11 bases between. Germline V CDR1 and CDR2: SQVTM, ANQGSEA. The CDR3 length is 11 residues. The CDR3 loop is CSVGTNNGYTF. The CDR3 region has the DNA TGCAGCGTAGGGACAAATAATGGCTACACCTTC.